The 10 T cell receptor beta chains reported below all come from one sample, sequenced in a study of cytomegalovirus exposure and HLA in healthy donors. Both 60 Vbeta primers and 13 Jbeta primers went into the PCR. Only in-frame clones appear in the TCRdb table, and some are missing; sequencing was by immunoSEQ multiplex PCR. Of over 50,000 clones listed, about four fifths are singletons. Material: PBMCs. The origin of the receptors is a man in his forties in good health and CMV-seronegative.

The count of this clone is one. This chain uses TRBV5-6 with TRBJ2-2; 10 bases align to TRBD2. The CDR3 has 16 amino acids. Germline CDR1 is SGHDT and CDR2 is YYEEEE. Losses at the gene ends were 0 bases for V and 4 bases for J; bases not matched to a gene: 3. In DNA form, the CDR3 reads TGTGCCAGCAGCTTGGTTAGCGGGGGGAGCACCGGGGAGCTGTTTTTT. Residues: CASSLVSGGSTGELFF.

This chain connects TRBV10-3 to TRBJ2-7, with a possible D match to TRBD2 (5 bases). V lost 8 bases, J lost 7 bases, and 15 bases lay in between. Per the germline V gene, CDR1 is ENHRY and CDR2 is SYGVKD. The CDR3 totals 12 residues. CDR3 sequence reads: CAIAQAAAEQYF. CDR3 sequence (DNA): TGTGCCATCGCACAAGCGGCAGCAGAGCAGTACTTC.

CDR3 sequence reads: CASISQGQTPFF. The DNA for the CDR3 is TGCGCCAGCATTTCACAGGGGCAGACGCCGTTCTTC. V and J are TRBV5-1 and TRBJ2-1; 7 bases are a match to TRBD1. The CDR3 is 12 residues long. CDR1 SGHRS and CDR2 YFSETQ come from the germline V gene. The V gene end was trimmed by 6 bases and the J gene end by 15 bases; junction bases not matched to a gene: 12. Based on the CDR3 plus reference TRBV5-1 and TRBJ2-1, the full variable domain is KAGVTQTPRYLIKTRGQQVTLSCSPISGHRSVSWYQQTPGQGLQFLFEYFSETQRNKGNFPGRFSGRQFSNSRSEMNVSTLELGDSALYLCASISQGQTPFFGPGTRLTVL.

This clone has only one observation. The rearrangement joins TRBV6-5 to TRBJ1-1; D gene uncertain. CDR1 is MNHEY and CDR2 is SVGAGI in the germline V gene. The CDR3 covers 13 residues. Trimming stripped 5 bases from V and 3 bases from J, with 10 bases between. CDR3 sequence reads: CASSLLTDTEAFF. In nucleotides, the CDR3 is TGTGCCAGCAGTCTTCTCACAGACACTGAAGCTTTCTTT.

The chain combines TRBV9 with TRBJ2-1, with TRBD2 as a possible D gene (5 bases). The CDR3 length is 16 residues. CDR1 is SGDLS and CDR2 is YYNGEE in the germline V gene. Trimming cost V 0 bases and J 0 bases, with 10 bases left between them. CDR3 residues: CASSVGGPSSYNEQFF. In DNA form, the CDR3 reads TGTGCCAGCAGCGTAGGCGGGCCCAGCTCCTACAATGAGCAGTTCTTC.

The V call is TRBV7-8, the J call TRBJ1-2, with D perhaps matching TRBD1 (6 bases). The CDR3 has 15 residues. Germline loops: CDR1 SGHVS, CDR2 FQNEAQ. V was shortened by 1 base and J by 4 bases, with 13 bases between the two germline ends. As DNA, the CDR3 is TGTGCCAGCAGCTTAGGGACAGCATGGGGCTATGGCTACACCTTC. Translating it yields CASSLGTAWGYGYTF.

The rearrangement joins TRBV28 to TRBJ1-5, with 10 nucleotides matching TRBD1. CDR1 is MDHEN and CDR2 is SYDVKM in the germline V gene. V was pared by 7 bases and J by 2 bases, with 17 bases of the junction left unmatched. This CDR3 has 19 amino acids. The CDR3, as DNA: TGTGCCAGCACCAAAAAAGGGACAGGGGTATATGGAGGCAATCAGCCCCAGCATTTT. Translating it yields CASTKKGTGVYGGNQPQHF.

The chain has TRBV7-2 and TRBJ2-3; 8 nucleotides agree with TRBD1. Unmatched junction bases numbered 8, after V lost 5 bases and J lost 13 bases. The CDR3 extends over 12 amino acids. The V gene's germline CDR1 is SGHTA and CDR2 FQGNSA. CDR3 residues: CASSLDRGPKYF. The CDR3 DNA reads TGTGCCAGCAGCCTAGACAGGGGCCCCAAGTATTTT.

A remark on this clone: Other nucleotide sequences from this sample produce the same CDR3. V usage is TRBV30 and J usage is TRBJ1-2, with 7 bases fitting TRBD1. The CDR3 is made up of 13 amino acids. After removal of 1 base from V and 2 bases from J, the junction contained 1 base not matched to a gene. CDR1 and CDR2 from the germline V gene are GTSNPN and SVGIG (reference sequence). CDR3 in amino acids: CAWSATGNYGYTF. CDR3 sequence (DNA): TGTGCCTGGAGTGCGACAGGGAACTATGGCTACACCTTC.

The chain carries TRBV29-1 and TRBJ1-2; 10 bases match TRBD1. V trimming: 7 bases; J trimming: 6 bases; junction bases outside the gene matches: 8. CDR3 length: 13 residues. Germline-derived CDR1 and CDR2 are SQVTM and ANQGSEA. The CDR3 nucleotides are TGCAGCGCAACCGGGACAGGGGCTGATGGCTACACCTTC. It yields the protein CSATGTGADGYTF.